The source of this T cell receptor (beta chain) is a study of shared clonotypes between healthy human individuals. CD8 cells regarded as naive lacked CD45RO, were positively chosen for CCR7, and omitted terminally differentiated effector memory CD45RA+ cells. HIV-negative, healthy adults without recent acute infections or vaccinations were the donors. Donors, without exception, were Caucasian adults residing in Nashville, Tennessee. The table came from immunoSEQ multiplex PCR; TCRdb's copy has only in-frame clones and leaves some out. This repertoire shows about 820,000 clones, about 91% found once; its top ten account for under 30%. This clone showed up just once. The CDR3 extends over 13 amino acids. V lost 5 bases and J 5 bases, leaving 12 bases between the germline ends. Germline CDR1 MNHEY, CDR2 SMNVEV (reference sequence).

This sequence originates from a man aged 25-40 years in good health. Sequencing was carried out using naive CD8+ T cells sorted from blood. The chain is built from TRBV27 and TRBJ2-5; D may be TRBD1 or TRBD2 (5 bases each). The DNA for the CDR3 is TGTGCCAGCAGTCGAGGGGTGGGGGAGACCCAGTACTTC. It translates to CASSRGVGETQYF.